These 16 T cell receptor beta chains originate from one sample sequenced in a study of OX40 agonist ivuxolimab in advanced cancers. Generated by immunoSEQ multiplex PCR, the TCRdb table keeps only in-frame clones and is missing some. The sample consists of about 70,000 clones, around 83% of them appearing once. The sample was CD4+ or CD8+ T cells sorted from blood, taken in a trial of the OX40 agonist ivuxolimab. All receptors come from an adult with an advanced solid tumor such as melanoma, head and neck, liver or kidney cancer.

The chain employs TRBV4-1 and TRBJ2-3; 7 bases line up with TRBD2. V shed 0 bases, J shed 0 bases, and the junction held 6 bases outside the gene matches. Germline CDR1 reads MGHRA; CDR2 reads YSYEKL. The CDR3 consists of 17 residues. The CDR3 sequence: CASSQEYTAGSTDTQYF. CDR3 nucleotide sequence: TGCGCCAGCAGCCAAGAATATACAGCGGGGAGCACAGATACGCAGTATTTT.

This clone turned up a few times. The CDR3 region has the DNA TGTGCCAGCAGCCAACGAGCGGGAGCCCCTAGCACAGATACGCAGTATTTT. As protein: CASSQRAGAPSTDTQYF. The chain carries TRBV7-9 and TRBJ2-3; 8 positions match TRBD2. The CDR3 length is 17 residues. The V gene's germline CDR1 is SEHNR and CDR2 FQNEAQ (reference sequence). The V and J ends lost 5 bases and 0 bases, in that order; junction bases with no gene match: 10.

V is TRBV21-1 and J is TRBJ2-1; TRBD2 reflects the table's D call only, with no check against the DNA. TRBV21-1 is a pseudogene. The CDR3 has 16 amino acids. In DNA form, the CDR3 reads TGTGCCAGCAGCAAAGACGGACTAGCGATATACAATGAGCAGTTCTTC. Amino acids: CASSKDGLAIYNEQFF.

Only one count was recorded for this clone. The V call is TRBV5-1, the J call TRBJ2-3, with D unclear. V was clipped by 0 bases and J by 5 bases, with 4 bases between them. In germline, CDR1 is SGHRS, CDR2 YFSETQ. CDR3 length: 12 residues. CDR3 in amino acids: CASSLDGDTQYF. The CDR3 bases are TGCGCCAGCAGCTTGGATGGAGATACGCAGTATTTT.

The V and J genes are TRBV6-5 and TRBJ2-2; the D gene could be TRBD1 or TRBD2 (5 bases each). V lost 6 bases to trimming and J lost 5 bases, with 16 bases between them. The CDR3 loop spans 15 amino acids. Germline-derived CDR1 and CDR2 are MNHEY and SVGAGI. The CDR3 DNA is TGTGCCAGCAGGCCGGCCCAGAGGGGAACCGGGGAGCTGTTTTTT. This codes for CASRPAQRGTGELFF.

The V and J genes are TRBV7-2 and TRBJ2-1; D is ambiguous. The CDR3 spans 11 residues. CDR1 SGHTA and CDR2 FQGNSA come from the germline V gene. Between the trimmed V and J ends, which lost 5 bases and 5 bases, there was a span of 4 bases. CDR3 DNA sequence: TGTGCCAGCAGCCCGGACAATGAGCAGTTCTTC. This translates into CASSPDNEQFF.

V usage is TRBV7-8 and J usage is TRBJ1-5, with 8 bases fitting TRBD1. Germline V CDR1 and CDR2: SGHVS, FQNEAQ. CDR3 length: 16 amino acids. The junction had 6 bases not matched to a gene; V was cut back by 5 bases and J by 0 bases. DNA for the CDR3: TGTGCCAGCAGCAGGGACAGGACCAATAGCAATCAGCCCCAGCATTTT. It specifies CASSRDRTNSNQPQHF.

Here the CDR3 reads CASSLDTFLGTANEKLFF. DNA for the CDR3: TGCGCCAGCAGCTTGGATACTTTCCTCGGGACAGCTAATGAAAAACTGTTTTTT. This chain links TRBV5-1 with TRBJ1-4; TRBD1 agrees at 7 bases. Germline V CDR1 and CDR2: SGHRS, YFSETQ. V was pared by 0 bases and J by 3 bases, with 11 bases of the junction left unmatched. The CDR3 consists of 18 residues.

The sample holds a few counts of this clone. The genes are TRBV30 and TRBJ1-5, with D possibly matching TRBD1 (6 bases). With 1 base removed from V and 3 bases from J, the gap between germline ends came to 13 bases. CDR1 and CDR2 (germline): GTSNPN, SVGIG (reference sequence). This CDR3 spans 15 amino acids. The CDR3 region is CAWSAGTTFNQPQHF. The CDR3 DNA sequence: TGTGCCTGGAGTGCCGGGACAACCTTCAATCAGCCCCAGCATTTT.

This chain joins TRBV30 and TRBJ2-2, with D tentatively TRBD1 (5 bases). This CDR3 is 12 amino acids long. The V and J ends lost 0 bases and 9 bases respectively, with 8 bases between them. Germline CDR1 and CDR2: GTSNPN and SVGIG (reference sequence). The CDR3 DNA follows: TGTGCCTGGAGTGTAGGGGCATGGGAGCTGTTTTTT. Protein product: CAWSVGAWELFF.

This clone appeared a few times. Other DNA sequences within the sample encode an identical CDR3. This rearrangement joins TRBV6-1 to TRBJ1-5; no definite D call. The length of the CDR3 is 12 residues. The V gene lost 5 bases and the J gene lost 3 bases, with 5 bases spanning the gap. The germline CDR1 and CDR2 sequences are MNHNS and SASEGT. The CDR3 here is CASSRDNQPQHF. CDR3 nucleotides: TGTGCCAGCAGTCGGGACAATCAGCCCCAGCATTTT.

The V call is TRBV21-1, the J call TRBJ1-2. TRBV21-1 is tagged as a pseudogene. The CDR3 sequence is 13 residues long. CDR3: CASHQDPDYGYTF. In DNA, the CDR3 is TGTGCCAGCCACCAGGACCCCGACTATGGCTACACCTTC.

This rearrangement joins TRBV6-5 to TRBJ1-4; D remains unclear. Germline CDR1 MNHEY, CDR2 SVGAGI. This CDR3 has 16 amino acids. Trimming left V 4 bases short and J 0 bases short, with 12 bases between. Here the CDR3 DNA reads TGTGCCAGCAGTTTACTTGGGTTTGCAACTAATGAAAAACTGTTTTTT. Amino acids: CASSLLGFATNEKLFF.

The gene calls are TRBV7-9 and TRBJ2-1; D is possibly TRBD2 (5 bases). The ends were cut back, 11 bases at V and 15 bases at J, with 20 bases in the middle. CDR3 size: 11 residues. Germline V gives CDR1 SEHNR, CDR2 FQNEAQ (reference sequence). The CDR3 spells CAGVNGLLLFF. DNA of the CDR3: TGTGCCGGGGTTAACGGACTTCTTTTGTTCTTC.

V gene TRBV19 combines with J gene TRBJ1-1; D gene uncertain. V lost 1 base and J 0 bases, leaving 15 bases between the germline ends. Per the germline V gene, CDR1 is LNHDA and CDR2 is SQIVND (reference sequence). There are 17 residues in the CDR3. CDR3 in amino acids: CASSIGGPTTMNTEAFF. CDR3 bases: TGTGCCAGTAGTATAGGTGGGCCGACAACTATGAACACTGAAGCTTTCTTT.

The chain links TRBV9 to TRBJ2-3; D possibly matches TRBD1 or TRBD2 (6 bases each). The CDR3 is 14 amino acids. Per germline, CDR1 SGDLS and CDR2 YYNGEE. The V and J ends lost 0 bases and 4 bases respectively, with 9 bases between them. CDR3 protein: CASSVDGGPDTQYF. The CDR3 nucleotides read TGTGCCAGCAGCGTAGACGGGGGCCCAGATACGCAGTATTTT.